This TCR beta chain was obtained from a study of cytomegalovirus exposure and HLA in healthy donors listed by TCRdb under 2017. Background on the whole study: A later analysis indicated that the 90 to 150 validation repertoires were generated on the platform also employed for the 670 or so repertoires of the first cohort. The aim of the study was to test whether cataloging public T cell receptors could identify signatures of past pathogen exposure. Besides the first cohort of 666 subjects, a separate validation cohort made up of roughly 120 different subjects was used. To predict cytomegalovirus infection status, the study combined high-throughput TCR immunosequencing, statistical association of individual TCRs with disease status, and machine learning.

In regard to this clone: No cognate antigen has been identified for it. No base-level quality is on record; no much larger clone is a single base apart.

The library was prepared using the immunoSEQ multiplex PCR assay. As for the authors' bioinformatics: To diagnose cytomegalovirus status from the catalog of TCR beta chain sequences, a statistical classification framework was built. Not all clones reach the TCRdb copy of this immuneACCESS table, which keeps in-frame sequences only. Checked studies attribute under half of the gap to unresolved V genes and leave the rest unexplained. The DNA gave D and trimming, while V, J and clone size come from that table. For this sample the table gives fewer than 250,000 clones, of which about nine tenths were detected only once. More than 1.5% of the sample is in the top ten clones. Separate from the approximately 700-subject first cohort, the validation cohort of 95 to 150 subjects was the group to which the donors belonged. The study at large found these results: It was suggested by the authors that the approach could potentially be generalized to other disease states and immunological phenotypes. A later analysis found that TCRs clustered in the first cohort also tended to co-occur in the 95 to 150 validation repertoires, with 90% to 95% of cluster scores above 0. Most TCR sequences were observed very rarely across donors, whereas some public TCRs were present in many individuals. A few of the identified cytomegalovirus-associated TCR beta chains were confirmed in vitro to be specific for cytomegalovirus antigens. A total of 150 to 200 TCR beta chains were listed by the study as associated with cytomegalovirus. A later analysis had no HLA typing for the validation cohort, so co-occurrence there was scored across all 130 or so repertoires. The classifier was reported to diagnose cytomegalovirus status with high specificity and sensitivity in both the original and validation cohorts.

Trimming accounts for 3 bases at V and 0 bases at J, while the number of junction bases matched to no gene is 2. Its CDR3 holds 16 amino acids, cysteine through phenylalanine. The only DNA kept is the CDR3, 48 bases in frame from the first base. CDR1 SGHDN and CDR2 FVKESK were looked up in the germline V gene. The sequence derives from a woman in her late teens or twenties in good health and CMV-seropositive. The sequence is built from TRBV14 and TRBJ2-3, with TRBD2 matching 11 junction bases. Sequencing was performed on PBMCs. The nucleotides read TGTGCCAGCAGCCAGGGACTAGCGGAAAGCACAGATACGCAGTATTTT. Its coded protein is CASSQGLAESTDTQYF.